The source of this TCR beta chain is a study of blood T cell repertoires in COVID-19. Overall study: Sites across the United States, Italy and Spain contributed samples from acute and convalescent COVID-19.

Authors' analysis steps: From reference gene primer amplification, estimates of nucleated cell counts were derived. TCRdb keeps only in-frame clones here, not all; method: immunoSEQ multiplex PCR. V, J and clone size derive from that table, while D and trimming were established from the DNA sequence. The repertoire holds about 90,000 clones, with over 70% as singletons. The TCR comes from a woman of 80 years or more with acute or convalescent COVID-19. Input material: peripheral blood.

CDR3 nucleotide sequence: TGCGCCAGCAGCCAAGATCCGGGTTATGCCTACGAGCAGTACTTC. Translating gives CASSQDPGYAYEQYF. This chain links TRBV4-3 with TRBJ2-7; D call uncertain. The germline CDR1 and CDR2 sequences are LGHNA and YSLEER. The CDR3 runs to 15 residues. With 0 bases removed from V and 2 bases from J, the gap between germline ends came to 11 bases.